This entry describes one T cell receptor beta chain. The data were obtained in a study of T cell responses to AZD1222 COVID-19 vaccine. Overall study: Analyses pooled second doses at about 4 or about 12 weeks.

Between the trimmed V and J ends, which lost 6 bases and 4 bases, there was a span of 9 bases. Germline V gene sequence: CDR1 WSHSY, CDR2 SAAADI. This CDR3 region has 13 residues. Only in-frame clones appear in the TCRdb table, and some are missing; sequencing was by immunoSEQ multiplex PCR. Here the sample spans about 130,000 clones, about 89% being singletons. This chain uses TRBV10-2 with TRBJ1-4, with D unresolved. This receptor was obtained from an adult in good health. The sequencing used peripheral blood, collected on day 0 of AZD1222 vaccination. Written as DNA, the CDR3 is TGCGCCAGCAGGCATGCGCGTAATGAAAAACTGTTTTTT. It specifies CASRHARNEKLFF.